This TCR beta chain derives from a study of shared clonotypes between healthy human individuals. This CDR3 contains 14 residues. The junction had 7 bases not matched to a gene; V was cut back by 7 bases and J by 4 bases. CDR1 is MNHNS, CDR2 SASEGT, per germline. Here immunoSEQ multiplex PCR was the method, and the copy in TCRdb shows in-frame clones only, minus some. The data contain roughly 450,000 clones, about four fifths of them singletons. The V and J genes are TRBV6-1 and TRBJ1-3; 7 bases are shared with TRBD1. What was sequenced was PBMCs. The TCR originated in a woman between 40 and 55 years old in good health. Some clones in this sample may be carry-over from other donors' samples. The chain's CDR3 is CASTNRGFGNTIYF. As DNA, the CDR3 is TGTGCCAGCACAAACAGGGGATTCGGAAACACCATATATTTT.